The 27 T cell receptor beta chains reported below all come from one sample, sequenced in a study of STAT5B mutations in CD4+ large granular lymphocyte leukemia (dated by TCRdb to between 2021 and 2022). Libraries came from the immunoSEQ multiplex PCR assay. TCRdb carries this immuneACCESS record with in-frame sequences only. Its versions omit some clonotypes, under half of them owing to an unresolved V gene in the studies checked, with the rest unexplained. The sample table lists 30,000 to 40,000 clones, more than 75% of them with a count of one. The biggest ten clones account for roughly 2% of the sample. The sequencing input was CD4+ T cells from blood buffy coats. The receptors were gathered from a human donor in good health.

This clone has just one count. The V call is TRBV6-6, the J call TRBJ1-1; a weak D match, TRBD1 (6 bases). V lost 6 bases and J 1 base, leaving 15 bases between the germline ends. Germline V lookup: CDR1 MNHNY, CDR2 SVGAGI (reference sequence). This CDR3 is 15 amino acids long. The chain's CDR3 is CASRSEQGGNTEAFF. The CDR3 nucleotides read TGTGCCAGCAGATCCGAACAGGGAGGGAACACTGAAGCTTTCTTT.

The chain has TRBV7-8 and TRBJ2-2; 7 bases are shared with TRBD2. Germline-derived CDR1 and CDR2 are SGHVS and FQNEAQ. CDR3 length equals 16 residues. The V and J ends lost 6 bases and 1 base, in that order; junction bases with no gene match: 8. This CDR3 is CASREYGTKNTGELFF. Written as DNA, the CDR3 is TGTGCCAGCAGGGAATACGGGACTAAGAACACCGGGGAGCTGTTTTTT.

CDR3 DNA: TGTGCCAGCAGCGTAGTTGGGGCCAACGTCCTGACTTTC. As protein: CASSVVGANVLTF. V gene TRBV9 combines with J gene TRBJ2-6; no definite D call. The CDR3 totals 13 residues. The germline V gene encodes CDR1 SGDLS and CDR2 YYNGEE. Between the trimmed V and J ends, which lost 0 bases and 3 bases, there was a span of 1 base.

This clone was counted only a few times. The junction does not match germline at one end; this may be a read error. The genes are TRBV2 and TRBJ2-7; 7 nucleotides line up with TRBD1. The CDR3 spans 13 residues. The germline gives CDR1 SNHLY, CDR2 FYNNEI. CDR3 residues: CASSLGQWLPKTF. The CDR3 region has the DNA TGTGCCAGCAGTCTGGGACAGTGGCTCCCGAAGACCTTC. Full variable domain (outside the CDR3, taken from reference TRBV2 and TRBJ2-7): EPEVTQTPSHQVTQMGQEVILRCVPISNHLYFYWYRQILGQKVEFLVSFYNNEISEKSEIFDDQFSVERPDGSNFTLKIRSTKLEDSAMYFCASSLGQWLPKTFGPGTRLTVT.

This CDR3 reads CASSSDYGTYGYTF. The CDR3 DNA follows: TGTGCCAGCAGCTCTGATTACGGGACGTATGGCTACACCTTC. The J gene is TRBJ1-2, the V gene TRBV11-2, with D possibly being TRBD1 (5 bases). The V gene's germline CDR1 is SGHAT and CDR2 FQNNGV. Trimming shortened V by 4 bases and J by 5 bases, and 14 bases separated the two germline ends. This CDR3 spans 14 amino acids.

The V and J genes are TRBV11-2 and TRBJ1-5, with a possible D match to TRBD1 (5 bases). Germline values: CDR1 SGHAT, CDR2 FQNNGV. The length of the CDR3 is 15 residues. The germline V and J ends were trimmed by 1 base and 2 bases, with 9 bases remaining between them. The CDR3 spells CASSLGQGRNQPQHF. Written as DNA, the CDR3 is TGTGCCAGCAGCTTAGGGCAGGGCCGCAATCAGCCCCAGCATTTT.

The chain combines TRBV5-6 with TRBJ1-1; maybe TRBD1 (5 bases). The V and J ends lost 1 base and 1 base respectively, with 14 bases between them. CDR1 and CDR2 from the germline V gene are SGHDT and YYEEEE. CDR3 length equals 16 residues. For the CDR3, the DNA is TGTGCCAGCAGCTTGACGGCAGGGTGGGGGAACACTGAAGCTTTCTTT. Its translation: CASSLTAGWGNTEAFF.

The rearrangement uses TRBV13 and TRBJ2-3; D is tentatively TRBD1 or TRBD2 (5 bases each). Germline V gene data show CDR1 as PRHDT and CDR2 as FYEKMQ (reference sequence). The V end lost 1 base, the J end lost 6 bases, and 14 bases lay between the germline ends. CDR3 length: 15 residues. CDR3 in amino acids: CASSLVGLAADTQYF. The DNA of the CDR3 is TGTGCCAGCAGCTTAGTGGGGCTAGCAGCGGATACGCAGTATTTT.

The chain carries TRBV6-1 and TRBJ2-7; 9 nucleotides align to TRBD2. J was trimmed by 4 bases and V by 0 bases; bases with no gene match: 13. The germline gives CDR1 MNHNS, CDR2 SASEGT. The CDR3 extends over 18 amino acids. CDR3 nucleotides: TGTGCCAGCAGTGAAGCTGGGGTGGTAGCGGGGGCCAGATACGAGCAGTACTTC. It codes for CASSEAGVVAGARYEQYF.

The rearrangement links TRBV11-2 to TRBJ2-7; D is uncertain. Germline values: CDR1 SGHAT, CDR2 FQNNGV. The CDR3 contains 13 residues. Trimming took off 1 base at V and 4 bases at J, with 8 bases between the two ends. The CDR3 nucleotides are TGTGCCAGCAGCTTAGTTCTCGTATACGAGCAGTACTTC. It is translated as CASSLVLVYEQYF.

The chain carries TRBV7-6 and TRBJ1-1; D may be TRBD1 (5 bases). V was pared by 2 bases and J by 1 base, with 11 bases between. CDR3 length: 15 amino acids. Per the germline V gene, CDR1 is SGHVS and CDR2 is FNYEAQ. CDR3 protein: CASSLKDGGNTEAFF. CDR3 nucleotide sequence: TGTGCCAGCAGCTTAAAAGATGGGGGGAACACTGAAGCTTTCTTT. Drawing the rest from reference TRBV7-6 and TRBJ1-1, the complete variable domain is GAGVSQSPRYKVTKRGQDVALRCDPISGHVSLYWYRQALGQGPEFLTYFNYEAQQDKSGLPNDRFSAERPEGSISTLTIQRTEQRDSAMYRCASSLKDGGNTEAFFGQGTRLTVV.

V usage is TRBV4-1 and J usage is TRBJ1-6; D gene uncertain. The CDR3 is made up of 16 amino acids. Trimming stripped 9 bases from V and 7 bases from J, with 22 bases between. The germline gives CDR1 MGHRA, CDR2 YSYEKL. The CDR3: CASQGASGLWNSPLHF. In DNA, the CDR3 is TGCGCCAGTCAAGGAGCTTCGGGCCTATGGAATTCACCCCTCCACTTT.

The sample holds a few counts of this clone. The rearrangement links TRBV12-5 to TRBJ2-7; perhaps TRBD1 as D (6 bases). Looked up from germline, CDR1 is LGHNT and CDR2 is FRNRAP. Trimming cost V 1 base and J 6 bases, with 10 bases left between them. The CDR3 contains 13 residues. CDR3 sequence reads: CASGLGDIGEQYF. For the CDR3, the DNA is TGTGCTAGTGGTTTGGGGGACATCGGCGAGCAGTACTTC.

The rearrangement joins TRBV7-7 to TRBJ1-1, with a tentative D call TRBD1 (6 bases). The CDR3 is 13 amino acids. CDR1 is SSHAT, CDR2 FNYEAQ, per germline (reference sequence). V was clipped by 4 bases and J by 1 base, with 7 bases between them. The DNA of the CDR3 is TGTGCCAGCAGCTCGGGACAGAACACTGAAGCTTTCTTT. The encoded protein is CASSSGQNTEAFF. Using reference TRBV7-7 and TRBJ1-1 for the parts outside the CDR3, the full variable domain is GAGVSQSPRYKVTKRGQDVTLRCDPISSHATLYWYQQALGQGPEFLTYFNYEAQPDKSGLPSDRFSAERPEGSISTLTIQRTEQRDSAMYRCASSSGQNTEAFFGQGTRLTVV.

This clone is a singleton in its sample. The chain employs TRBV7-9 and TRBJ2-5, with 8 bases that match TRBD2. Per germline, CDR1 SEHNR and CDR2 FQNEAQ (reference sequence). The CDR3 contains 15 residues. V was clipped by 2 bases and J by 4 bases; unmatched bases: 6. CDR3 coding DNA: TGTGCCAGCAGCTTAAGCGGGCTAGCGGGAGAGACCCAGTACTTC. Protein sequence: CASSLSGLAGETQYF.

The chain employs TRBV7-2 and TRBJ1-4; D may be TRBD1 (6 bases). Trimming took off 0 bases at V and 8 bases at J, with 10 bases between the two ends. The CDR3 runs 14 residues. Germline values: CDR1 SGHTA, CDR2 FQGNSA. The CDR3 region is CASSLAGTLEKLFF. Here the CDR3 DNA reads TGTGCCAGCAGCTTAGCCGGGACATTGGAAAAACTGTTTTTT.

The V call is TRBV18, the J call TRBJ2-5; D is ambiguous. This CDR3 spans 13 amino acids. V shed 3 bases and J shed 3 bases, with 8 bases lying between them. Germline CDR1 is KGHSH and CDR2 is LQKENI. CDR3 DNA: TGTGCCAGCTCACCGGGCTCCAAAGAGACCCAGTACTTC. Encoded protein: CASSPGSKETQYF.

This clone was observed a single time. V and J are TRBV6-5 and TRBJ2-3, with 7 nucleotides matching TRBD1. The CDR3 extends over 13 amino acids. V was clipped by 8 bases and J by 2 bases; unmatched bases: 4. Per germline, CDR1 MNHEY and CDR2 SVGAGI. The CDR3 sequence is CASRRGITDTQYF. CDR3 nucleotide sequence: TGTGCCAGCCGCAGGGGGATCACAGATACGCAGTATTTT.

This clone was seen just once. The V call is TRBV9, the J call TRBJ2-7; 9 bases map to TRBD2. V lost 3 bases to trimming and J lost 3 bases; unmatched junction nucleotides: 10. Germline V gives CDR1 SGDLS, CDR2 YYNGEE. The length of the CDR3 is 16 residues. In nucleotides, the CDR3 is TGTGCCAGCAGCGCCTCAAGGGCTAGCGGGAACTACGAGCAGTACTTC. Encoded protein: CASSASRASGNYEQYF.

The chain links TRBV11-2 to TRBJ2-7, with TRBD1 as a possible D gene (5 bases). Per germline, CDR1 SGHAT and CDR2 FQNNGV. The CDR3 loop spans 16 amino acids. The germline V and J ends were trimmed by 2 bases and 0 bases, with 14 bases remaining between them. The CDR3 DNA reads TGTGCCAGCAGCTTATGGGCAGGGTCGAGCTCCTACGAGCAGTACTTC. It is translated as CASSLWAGSSSYEQYF. Full variable domain (rest looked up from reference TRBV11-2 and TRBJ2-7): EAGVAQSPRYKIIEKRQSVAFWCNPISGHATLYWYQQILGQGPKLLIQFQNNGVVDDSQLPKDRFSAERLKGVDSTLKIQPAKLEDSAVYLCASSLWAGSSSYEQYFGPGTRLTVT.

The genes are TRBV14 and TRBJ1-4; the D is unclear. Per the germline V gene, CDR1 is SGHDN and CDR2 is FVKESK. With 5 bases removed from V and 7 bases from J, the gap between germline ends came to 20 bases. This CDR3 has 16 amino acids. The chain's CDR3 is CASSVRVGSSGEKLFF. The CDR3 coding sequence is TGTGCCAGCAGCGTAAGGGTGGGATCAAGTGGTGAAAAACTGTTTTTT.

The V and J genes are TRBV5-6 and TRBJ2-1; D gene uncertain. Looked up from germline, CDR1 is SGHDT and CDR2 is YYEEEE. Trimming stripped 0 bases from V and 0 bases from J, with 4 bases between. The CDR3 runs 14 residues. For the CDR3, the DNA is TGTGCCAGCAGCTTGGGGAGCTCCTACAATGAGCAGTTCTTC. Protein sequence: CASSLGSSYNEQFF.

The chain couples TRBV11-2 to TRBJ2-1; either TRBD1 or TRBD2 may supply D (5 bases each). Trimming stripped 7 bases from V and 3 bases from J, with 16 bases between. The germline gives CDR1 SGHAT, CDR2 FQNNGV. CDR3 length: 15 amino acids. The CDR3 sequence: CASTEGQGRYNEQFF. CDR3 sequence (DNA): TGTGCCAGCACCGAGGGGCAGGGCCGCTACAATGAGCAGTTCTTC.

J is TRBJ2-7 and V is TRBV23-1, with TRBD2 identical over 7 bases. TRBV23-1 is recorded as an ORF, its role being uncertain. The CDR3 loop spans 13 amino acids. Trimming cost V 10 bases and J 0 bases; bases outside gene matches: 6. Here the CDR3 DNA reads TGCGCCATCCGGGACTATAGCTCCTACGAGCAGTACTTC. Amino acids: CAIRDYSSYEQYF.

This chain joins TRBV5-6 and TRBJ1-2; 8 nucleotides agree with TRBD1. Trimming at V came to 4 bases and at J to 8 bases, leaving 7 bases not matched to a gene. CDR3 size: 13 residues. CDR1 is SGHDT, CDR2 YYEEEE, per germline. The CDR3 DNA reads TGTGCCAGCAGCCCCGACAGGGGACGCGGCTACACCTTC. Amino acids: CASSPDRGRGYTF.

This chain links TRBV18 with TRBJ1-1, with no clear D. Trimming took off 2 bases at V and 4 bases at J, with 8 bases between the two ends. The CDR3 is made up of 13 amino acids. Germline V gene data show CDR1 as KGHSH and CDR2 as LQKENI. The CDR3 spells CASSPTEGTEAFF. The CDR3 DNA follows: TGTGCCAGCTCACCAACAGAGGGCACTGAAGCTTTCTTT.

This clone was recorded once. The chain couples TRBV30 to TRBJ1-3, with a tentative D call TRBD1 (6 bases). Trimming removed 2 bases from V and 0 bases from J, with 17 bases in between. CDR1 and CDR2 (germline): GTSNPN, SVGIG (reference sequence). CDR3 length: 17 amino acids. The CDR3 is CAWSTGLTGISGNTIYF. CDR3 coding DNA: TGTGCCTGGAGTACGGGCTTAACAGGGATCTCTGGAAACACCATATATTTT.